These 16 T cell receptor beta chains originate from one sample sequenced in a study of cytomegalovirus exposure and HLA in healthy donors. 60 Vbeta and 13 Jbeta primers were used in PCR. Assay: immunoSEQ multiplex PCR; the TCRdb copy retains only in-frame clones and omits some. The table shows approximately 140,000 clones, with around 82% occurring only once. The sequenced sample consisted of PBMCs. These receptors were taken from a boy aged 5-17 years in good health and CMV-seronegative.

The CDR3 sequence is CAWSGVKQPQHF. The CDR3 DNA sequence: TGTGCCTGGAGCGGGGTAAAACAGCCCCAGCATTTT. The genes are TRBV30 and TRBJ1-5; D remains ambiguous. V dropped 3 bases and J dropped 7 bases, with 10 bases sitting between them. The germline V gene has CDR1 GTSNPN and CDR2 SVGIG (reference sequence). CDR3 size: 12 residues.

The V and J genes are TRBV29-1 and TRBJ2-7; 11 positions agree with TRBD1. Per the germline V gene, CDR1 is SQVTM and CDR2 is ANQGSEA. The junction had 5 bases not matched to a gene; V was cut back by 4 bases and J by 3 bases. This CDR3 has 14 residues. CDR3 sequence (DNA): TGCAGCGTTGCAACCGGGACAGGGGGCTACGAGCAGTACTTC. Its translation is CSVATGTGGYEQYF.

The chain joins TRBV4-3 to TRBJ1-4, with TRBD1 matching 7 bases. The CDR3 totals 16 residues. After removal of 4 bases from V and 5 bases from J, the junction contained 10 bases not matched to a gene. Germline assignment: CDR1 LGHNA and CDR2 YSLEER. This CDR3 reads CASSLEPGQPNEKLFF. DNA of the CDR3: TGCGCCAGCAGCCTAGAACCGGGACAGCCAAATGAAAAACTGTTTTTT.

As concerns this clone: In the same sample, other DNA sequences code for this CDR3. The CDR3 loop reads CASSPQGNTEAFF. The CDR3 nucleotides read TGTGCCAGCTCACCTCAGGGGAACACTGAAGCTTTCTTT. This sequence joins TRBV18 and TRBJ1-1; D possibly corresponds to TRBD1 (5 bases). V lost 3 bases and J lost 1, with 6 bases in between. The CDR3 is made up of 13 amino acids. Germline CDR1 is KGHSH and CDR2 is LQKENI.

This chain links TRBV6-1 with TRBJ2-2, with 7 bases identical to TRBD2. This CDR3 is 14 amino acids long. The J segment lost 7 bases and the V segment lost 6 bases, leaving 8 bases of the junction unmatched. The V gene's germline CDR1 is MNHNS and CDR2 SASEGT. This CDR3 is CASSQRGGIGELFF. The CDR3 nucleotides are TGTGCCAGCAGCCAAAGGGGAGGGATCGGGGAGCTGTTTTTT.

This CDR3 reads CATTRLNSGNTIYF. In DNA form, the CDR3 reads TGTGCCACCACCAGGCTCAACTCTGGAAACACCATATATTTT. The rearrangement links TRBV6-1 to TRBJ1-3, with unresolved D. Trimming took off 10 bases at V and 0 bases at J, with 13 bases between the two ends. The length of the CDR3 is 14 residues. Germline loops: CDR1 MNHNS, CDR2 SASEGT.

The chain carries TRBV4-1 and TRBJ2-5; D not certain. The CDR3 covers 14 residues. The V and J ends lost 2 bases and 5 bases respectively, with 12 bases between them. Germline CDR1 and CDR2: MGHRA and YSYEKL. CDR3 bases: TGCGCCAGCAGCCAAAATCCCCGCGGTGAGACCCAGTACTTC. This codes for CASSQNPRGETQYF.

The chain uses TRBV7-9 and TRBJ1-4; 8 nucleotides align to TRBD1. The V segment lost 2 bases and the J segment 1 base; nucleotides outside the gene matches: 6. Germline-derived CDR1 and CDR2 are SEHNR and FQNEAQ (reference sequence). CDR3 length: 17 residues. The CDR3 sequence is CASSLPRGQGTNEKLFF. In DNA, the CDR3 is TGTGCCAGCAGCTTACCCAGGGGGCAGGGAACTAATGAAAAACTGTTTTTT.

This clone was detected only a few times. J is TRBJ1-1 and V is TRBV6-5; D is undetermined. Trimming removed 7 bases at V and 4 bases at J, with 13 bases between. The V gene's germline CDR1 is MNHEY and CDR2 SVGAGI. This CDR3 region has 13 residues. The CDR3 nucleotides are TGTGCCAGCACTCCCCGGCGGGGCACTGAAGCTTTCTTT. It specifies CASTPRRGTEAFF.

The rearrangement links TRBV4-1 to TRBJ2-7; TRBD1 matches 9 bases. This CDR3 is 14 amino acids long. Germline V gene lookup returns CDR1 MGHRA and CDR2 YSYEKL. V shed 6 bases, J shed 3 bases, and the junction held 6 bases outside the gene matches. CDR3 nucleotides: TGCGCCAGCAGTCGTCCGGGACAGGGCTACGAGCAGTACTTC. It is translated as CASSRPGQGYEQYF.

Points on this clone: Mismatch with germline at one junction end may stem from a read error. The rearrangement joins TRBV27 to TRBJ1-2; TRBD1 matches at 10 bases. Germline loops: CDR1 MNHEY, CDR2 SMNVEV (reference sequence). The CDR3 is 12 residues long. The CDR3 nucleotides are TGTGCCAGCAGCACAACGACAGGGGGCTGCACCTTC. Translating gives CASSTTTGGCTF.

The chain combines TRBV2 with TRBJ1-4; D may be TRBD1 (6 bases). The ends were cut back, 4 bases at V and 7 bases at J, with 16 bases in the middle. CDR3 length: 15 residues. CDR1 and CDR2 (germline): SNHLY, FYNNEI. The CDR3 is CASSAQGQRGEKLFF. The CDR3 DNA is TGTGCCAGCAGTGCCCAGGGACAACGGGGTGAAAAACTGTTTTTT. The complete variable domain, with remaining parts taken from reference TRBV2 and TRBJ1-4, reads EPEVTQTPSHQVTQMGQEVILRCVPISNHLYFYWYRQILGQKVEFLVSFYNNEISEKSEIFDDQFSVERPDGSNFTLKIRSTKLEDSAMYFCASSAQGQRGEKLFFGSGTQLSVL.

In this sample, this clone turned up once. The chain joins TRBV4-1 to TRBJ1-2; TRBD1 matches at 7 bases. The CDR3 is made up of 14 amino acids. CDR1 MGHRA and CDR2 YSYEKL come from the germline V gene. The V and J ends lost 2 bases and 5 bases, in that order; junction bases with no gene match: 5. CDR3: CASSQPGQRYGYTF. The CDR3 nucleotides are TGCGCCAGCAGCCAACCGGGACAGCGTTATGGCTACACCTTC.

The genes are TRBV7-8 and TRBJ1-4; 9 nucleotides line up with TRBD1. With V trimmed by 5 bases and J by 6 bases, 4 bases remained unmatched. CDR1 and CDR2 from the germline V gene are SGHVS and FQNEAQ. The CDR3 runs 14 residues. The DNA of the CDR3 is TGTGCCAGCAGCCATTGGGACAGGGATGAAAAACTGTTTTTT. This encodes CASSHWDRDEKLFF.

The rearrangement links TRBV9 to TRBJ2-1; TRBD2 matches 9 bases. V trimming: 4 bases; J trimming: 0 bases; junction bases outside the gene matches: 8. Germline loops: CDR1 SGDLS, CDR2 YYNGEE. The CDR3 is 17 residues long. CDR3 sequence reads: CASSHPTSGYSYNEQFF. CDR3 nucleotides: TGTGCCAGCAGCCACCCGACTAGCGGCTACTCCTACAATGAGCAGTTCTTC.

J is TRBJ2-1 and V is TRBV29-1; D is possibly TRBD1 (6 bases). Looked up from germline, CDR1 is SQVTM and CDR2 is ANQGSEA. V lost 3 bases and J 4 bases, leaving 13 bases between the germline ends. The CDR3 contains 14 residues. Written as DNA, the CDR3 is TGCAGCGTTGACGGCAGGGGATTATACAATGAGCAGTTCTTC. Protein: CSVDGRGLYNEQFF.